This TCR beta chain appears in the sequencing data of a study of blood T cell repertoires in COVID-19. Per the original methods: Nucleated cell counts were estimated from reference gene primer amplification. This table comes from immunoSEQ multiplex PCR, and its TCRdb copy is limited to in-frame clones, with some not included. Clone size and V and J calls were adopted from that table, with D and trimming inferred from the DNA. The data hold 250,000 to 350,000 clones, with around 89% observed a single time. The CDR3 has 18 amino acids. Sequencing was done on a sample of PBMCs or T cells enriched from blood (not recorded which). The receptor comes from a young woman who had recovered from COVID-19. The chain joins TRBV1 to TRBJ1-5; TRBD1 is taken as the D call from the table, unchecked against the DNA. TRBV1 is marked as a pseudogene. The CDR3 here is CTSSQAPGIRVPNQPQHF. As DNA, the CDR3 is TGCACCAGCAGCCAAGCTCCAGGGATAAGAGTCCCAAATCAGCCCCAGCATTTT.